This T cell receptor (beta chain) was obtained from a study of spatial heterogeneity in lung cancer. The overall study: In the raw reads, each unique TCR and UMI combination was present more than ten times on average. Study observations and caveats: There were more appearances of ubiquitous expanded tumor TCRs in blood at resection than at follow-up.

As for this clonotype: Antigen specificity is unknown.

TCRdb analysed the 5' RACE reads with MiXCR anew, one entry per CDR3 protein. This table has about 92,000 distinct CDR3 sequences, approximately 12% appearing once. The time point is: sample taken at primary tumor resection. Whole RNA, which was extracted from tumor, nontumor lung tissue or frozen PBMC, was sequenced without any cell sorting. The roughly 68 donors had untreated early-stage non-small cell lung cancer. This clonotype originated in a male donor with early-stage non-small cell lung cancer. The material sequenced was PBMCs, taken at surgery.

CDR3 sequence reads: CASSQDAGGFQPQHF. The CDR3 DNA reads TGCGCCAGCAGCCAAGATGCAGGGGGCTTCCAGCCCCAGCATTTT. The gene calls are TRBV4-1 and TRBJ1-5, with 8 positions matching TRBD1. The CDR3 consists of 15 residues. Germline V gene data show CDR1 as MGHRA and CDR2 as YSYEKL. The V and J ends lost 0 bases and 7 bases, in that order; junction bases with no gene match: 5.